Presented here are 27 T cell receptor beta chains from one specimen sequenced in a study of T cells in Graves' hyperthyroidism and ophthalmopathy. TCR beta CDR3 regions were amplified from RNA. An initial round of RT-PCR targeting the TCR CDR3 relied on the HTBI primer set. TCRdb reprocessed the multiplex PCR reads via MiXCR and lists one record per CDR3 protein. The data show some 380,000 distinct CDR3 sequences, with approximately 13% seen just once and about 20% held by the top ten. The specimen was blood. These receptors were obtained from a man in his thirties or forties with Graves' hyperthyroidism that later progressed to Graves' ophthalmopathy.

This clonotype was recorded at least ten times. The chain carries TRBV6-1 and TRBJ2-7; TRBD1 aligns across 8 bases. With V trimmed by 10 bases and J by 2 bases, 7 bases remained unmatched. CDR3 length equals 13 residues. The germline gives CDR1 MNHNS, CDR2 SASEGT. CDR3 bases: TGTGCCATCCACCTGACAGGGGCCTACGAGCAGTACTTC. Its translation: CAIHLTGAYEQYF.

This chain links TRBV19 with TRBJ2-7; TRBD1 aligns across 10 bases. The germline CDR1 and CDR2 sequences are LNHDA and SQIVND (reference sequence). J lost 2 bases, V lost 5 bases, and 3 bases had no gene match. This CDR3 spans 14 amino acids. CDR3 sequence reads: CASSGQGDAYEQYF. CDR3 bases: TGTGCCAGTAGTGGACAGGGGGACGCCTACGAGCAGTACTTC.

V gene TRBV6-1 combines with J gene TRBJ2-2; 10 bases line up with TRBD2. V was clipped by 1 base and J by 5 bases; unmatched bases: 7. The CDR3 is 17 residues long. CDR1 MNHNS and CDR2 SASEGT come from the germline V gene. The CDR3 bases are TGTGCCAGCAGTGAAGATCAAGCGGGGGGGCGTACCGGGGAGCTGTTTTTT. Encoded protein: CASSEDQAGGRTGELFF.

This clonotype has at least ten counts. V is TRBV10-2 and J is TRBJ1-1; D unclear. The CDR3 consists of 13 residues. V lost 8 bases to trimming and J lost 1 base, with 11 bases between them. CDR1 and CDR2 from the germline V gene are WSHSY and SAAADI. This CDR3 is CASVQVGNTEAFF. The CDR3 DNA reads TGCGCCAGCGTGCAGGTCGGGAACACTGAAGCTTTCTTT.

At least ten counts were recorded for this clonotype. V usage is TRBV6-6 and J usage is TRBJ2-7; D unresolved. The CDR3 extends over 13 amino acids. V gave up 2 bases and J gave up 6 bases, with 11 bases separating them. The germline V gene has CDR1 MNHNY and CDR2 SVGAGI (reference sequence). The CDR3, as DNA: TGTGCCAGCAGTTACACCCCCGGGTCCGAGCAGTACTTC. This translates into CASSYTPGSEQYF.

The table lists this clonotype with many counts. The chain uses TRBV20-1 and TRBJ2-6; D not certain. V lost 0 bases and J 3 bases, leaving 6 bases between the germline ends. The CDR3 has 14 amino acids. Germline lookup yields CDR1 DFQATT and CDR2 SNEGSKA (reference sequence). CDR3 coding DNA: TGCAGTGCTAGAGACGGTGGTGGGGCCAACGTCCTGACTTTC. Translation gives CSARDGGGANVLTF.

At least ten counts were recorded for this clonotype. The V gene is TRBV18, the J gene TRBJ1-5; D not certain. The CDR3 loop spans 14 amino acids. The V end was cut by 6 bases, the J end by 1 base, with 10 bases between. Germline CDR1 KGHSH, CDR2 LQKENI. CDR3 in amino acids: CASSHGPSNQPQHF. DNA for the CDR3: TGTGCCAGCTCTCACGGACCAAGCAATCAGCCCCAGCATTTT. Drawing the rest from reference TRBV18 and TRBJ1-5, the complete variable domain is NAGVMQNPRHLVRRRGQEARLRCSPMKGHSHVYWYRQLPEEGLKFMVYLQKENIIDESGMPKERFSAEFPKEGPSILRIQQVVRGDSAAYFCASSHGPSNQPQHFGDGTRLSIL.

This clonotype was seen many times. This rearrangement joins TRBV7-8 to TRBJ2-1; D is undetermined. This CDR3 has 15 residues. CDR1 SGHVS and CDR2 FQNEAQ come from the germline V gene. The V end was cut by 7 bases, the J end by 0 bases, with 13 bases between. CDR3 coding DNA: TGTGCCAGCACCCCTCTAACGAGCTCCTACAATGAGCAGTTCTTC. Protein sequence: CASTPLTSSYNEQFF.

Many counts were recorded for this clonotype. The chain links TRBV24-1 to TRBJ1-1; D may be TRBD1 (5 bases). V gave up 2 bases and J gave up 8 bases, with 17 bases separating them. The CDR3 is made up of 15 amino acids. Germline-derived CDR1 and CDR2 are KGHDR and SFDVKD. The chain's CDR3 is CATSDSRDKGLEAFF. CDR3 DNA: TGTGCCACCAGTGATTCCAGGGATAAAGGCCTAGAAGCTTTCTTT.

As for this clonotype: A read error may explain this, as a much larger clone is one base away. This sequence joins TRBV13 and TRBJ2-7, with 7 bases matching TRBD2. The CDR3 length is 14 residues. From germline, CDR1 is PRHDT and CDR2 FYEKMQ (reference sequence). CDR3 DNA: TGTGCCAGCAGCTTACGTCGGGGGGTGTACGAGCAGTGCTTC. Amino acid sequence: CASSLRRGVYEQCF.

This clonotype was seen only a few times. The chain has TRBV6-5 and TRBJ1-2, with D possibly being TRBD1 (5 bases). CDR1 MNHEY and CDR2 SVGAGI come from the germline V gene. The CDR3 has 16 amino acids. Trimming cost V 0 bases and J 4 bases, with 15 bases left between them. The CDR3 loop is CASSYSDPGAGYGYTF. CDR3 nucleotide sequence: TGTGCCAGCAGTTACTCTGACCCCGGGGCCGGCTATGGCTACACCTTC.

Worth noting for this clonotype: An end of the junction differs from the germline gene, which may be a read error. The V call is TRBV5-1, the J call TRBJ2-2; TRBD1 is a possible D gene (6 bases). Looked up from germline, CDR1 is SGHRS and CDR2 is YFSETQ. This CDR3 comprises 16 residues. In DNA form, the CDR3 reads TGCGCCAGCAGCTTCTCGGGAATTGGGGACACCGGGGAGCTGTTGTTT. Protein: CASSFSGIGDTGELLF.

In this sample, this clonotype turned up once. A single base separates this from a much larger clone, so it may be a read error. The chain employs TRBV2 and TRBJ1-2; no clear D. The CDR3 length is 15 residues. Germline loops: CDR1 SNHLY, CDR2 FYNNEI. DNA for the CDR3: TGTGCCAGCAGTGGTGGCCTGAAAGCTAACTATGGCCACACCTTC. This sequence encodes CASSGGLKANYGHTF.

This chain connects TRBV7-3 to TRBJ2-2; the D gene is possibly TRBD2 (7 bases). V was trimmed by 1 base and J by 4 bases, leaving 13 bases between them. The germline gives CDR1 SGHTA, CDR2 FQGTGA. The CDR3 loop spans 16 amino acids. As DNA, the CDR3 is TGTGCCAGCAGCTTAAATGCGGGGGCACCCACCGGGGAGCTGTTTTTT. Translation: CASSLNAGAPTGELFF.

V gene TRBV27 combines with J gene TRBJ1-4; 8 nucleotides agree with TRBD1. This CDR3 has 16 residues. Unmatched junction bases numbered 9, after V lost 4 bases and J lost 5 bases. Germline CDR1 MNHEY, CDR2 SMNVEV (reference sequence). CDR3 amino acids: CASSWARTGLNEKLFF. The CDR3 coding sequence is TGTGCCAGCAGTTGGGCCCGGACAGGGCTCAATGAAAAACTGTTTTTT.

This clonotype was observed a handful of times. The chain couples TRBV6-1 to TRBJ2-5; D not certain. Trimming cost V 6 bases and J 3 bases, with 8 bases left between them. Germline V gives CDR1 MNHNS, CDR2 SASEGT. This CDR3 is 12 amino acids long. For the CDR3, the DNA is TGTGCCAGCAGACCTAATGAAGAGACCCAGTACTTC. This translates into CASRPNEETQYF.

This sequence joins TRBV10-3 and TRBJ2-7, with a weak D call TRBD1 (5 bases). CDR3 size: 13 residues. V lost 4 bases to trimming and J lost 2 bases, with 9 bases between them. Germline V gene sequence: CDR1 ENHRY, CDR2 SYGVKD. The CDR3 region is CAISGTPTYEQYF. In nucleotides, the CDR3 is TGTGCCATCAGTGGGACACCGACCTACGAGCAGTACTTC.

The CDR3 DNA is TGTGCCAGCAGGAAGGGTTTGGTGAGCAATCAGCCCCAGCATTTT. Translated, it gives CASRKGLVSNQPQHF. The rearrangement uses TRBV6-1 and TRBJ1-5; unclear D gene. CDR3 length: 15 residues. The V gene's germline CDR1 is MNHNS and CDR2 SASEGT. Between the trimmed V and J ends, which lost 6 bases and 1 base, there was a span of 13 bases.

This clonotype was observed at least ten times. The chain couples TRBV9 to TRBJ1-1; D ambiguous. CDR3 length: 15 amino acids. V lost 0 bases and J lost 0, with 9 bases in between. In germline, CDR1 is SGDLS, CDR2 YYNGEE. CDR3 loop: CASSVGNLLNTEAFF. DNA for the CDR3: TGTGCCAGCAGCGTAGGTAATCTCTTGAACACTGAAGCTTTCTTT.

The sample holds many counts of this clonotype. This chain connects TRBV7-2 to TRBJ2-6; D is possibly TRBD1 (6 bases). V lost 5 bases and J lost 0, with 8 bases in between. This CDR3 contains 15 residues. Germline CDR1 and CDR2: SGHTA and FQGNSA. Written as DNA, the CDR3 is TGTGCCAGCAGCCAGGGGAGCTCTGGGGCCAACGTCCTGACTTTC. Its translation: CASSQGSSGANVLTF.

This clonotype was recorded at least ten times. V is TRBV7-3 and J is TRBJ1-1; D unresolved. Trimming stripped 5 bases from V and 1 base from J, with 11 bases between. The CDR3 loop spans 14 amino acids. Germline V gene lookup returns CDR1 SGHTA and CDR2 FQGTGA. CDR3 DNA: TGTGCCAGCAGCCGAGGAAGTAAGAACACTGAAGCTTTCTTT. This gives the protein CASSRGSKNTEAFF.

This clonotype was seen once. One end of the junction is discordant with germline, which a read error may explain. The J gene is TRBJ1-1, the V gene TRBV2; 7 bases align to TRBD1. CDR3 length equals 19 residues. The germline V gene encodes CDR1 SNHLY and CDR2 FYNNEI. The CDR3 sequence is CASTESSFRQGVGYTEAFF. As DNA, the CDR3 is TGTGCCAGCACTGAATCTTCCTTCCGACAGGGAGTGGGATACACTGAAGCTTTCTTT.

This clonotype has at least ten counts. This chain connects TRBV28 to TRBJ2-7; 9 positions match TRBD1. The CDR3 has 13 amino acids. Trimming took 10 bases from V and 2 from J; bases not matched to a gene: 6. Germline CDR1 MDHEN, CDR2 SYDVKM. DNA of the CDR3: TGTGCCACCCAGGGACAGGGAACCTACGAGCAGTACTTC. This translates into CATQGQGTYEQYF.

This clonotype was detected a few times. A read error may explain this, as a much larger clone is one base away. Here the CDR3 omits its conserved ending phenylalanine or tryptophan, so a read error is the likely source. This rearrangement joins TRBV18 to TRBJ1-1; no reliable D call. The CDR3 is 13 amino acids. Trimming took off 4 bases at V and 4 bases at J, with 10 bases between the two ends. Germline values: CDR1 KGHSH, CDR2 LQKENI. CDR3 coding DNA: TGTGCCAGCTCACGAGAGGGAGGCACTGAAGCTTTCCTT. This sequence encodes CASSREGGTEAFL.

This clonotype has ten or more counts. The chain couples TRBV6-1 to TRBJ1-1; D might be TRBD1 (6 bases). This CDR3 has 12 amino acids. Germline CDR1 reads MNHNS; CDR2 reads SASEGT. Trimming stripped 6 bases from V and 3 bases from J, with 8 bases between. CDR3 nucleotides: TGTGCCAGCAGCGGACAGTACACTGAAGCTTTCTTT. Protein: CASSGQYTEAFF.

There are a few counts of this clonotype. The chain joins TRBV11-3 to TRBJ2-1, with D maybe TRBD1 (6 bases). Trimming pared 0 bases from V and 9 bases from J, leaving 12 bases between. The CDR3 is made up of 14 amino acids. In germline, CDR1 is SGHNT, CDR2 YENEEA. CDR3 sequence (DNA): TGTGCCAGCAGCTTAGAAGGGTTAGGGGGTGAGCAGTTCTTC. Translation: CASSLEGLGGEQFF.

V and J are TRBV6-5 and TRBJ2-1, with 9 nucleotides matching TRBD1. J lost 9 bases, V lost 4 bases, and 7 bases had no gene match. Per germline, CDR1 MNHEY and CDR2 SVGAGI. The CDR3 sequence is 14 residues long. This chain's CDR3 is CASSSTGGQGEQFF. Written as DNA, the CDR3 is TGTGCCAGCAGTTCCACAGGGGGCCAGGGTGAGCAGTTCTTC.